The source of this T cell receptor (beta chain) is a study of control samples from healthy donors and cancer patients. J was trimmed by 4 bases and V by 7 bases; bases with no gene match: 8. There are 14 residues in the CDR3. CDR1 SNHLY and CDR2 FYNNEI come from the germline V gene. Assay: immunoSEQ multiplex PCR; the TCRdb copy retains only in-frame clones and omits some. The profile covers approximately 150,000 clones, with approximately 93% appearing a single time and more than 4.5% taken by the ten largest. Sequenced: blood. J is TRBJ1-1 and V is TRBV2, with TRBD1 identical over 8 bases. The clonotype was recovered from a man between 18 and 29 years old in good health. The CDR3 DNA is TGTGCCAGCACCTCGGACAGGGCGACCACTGAAGCTTTCTTT. This codes for CASTSDRATTEAFF.